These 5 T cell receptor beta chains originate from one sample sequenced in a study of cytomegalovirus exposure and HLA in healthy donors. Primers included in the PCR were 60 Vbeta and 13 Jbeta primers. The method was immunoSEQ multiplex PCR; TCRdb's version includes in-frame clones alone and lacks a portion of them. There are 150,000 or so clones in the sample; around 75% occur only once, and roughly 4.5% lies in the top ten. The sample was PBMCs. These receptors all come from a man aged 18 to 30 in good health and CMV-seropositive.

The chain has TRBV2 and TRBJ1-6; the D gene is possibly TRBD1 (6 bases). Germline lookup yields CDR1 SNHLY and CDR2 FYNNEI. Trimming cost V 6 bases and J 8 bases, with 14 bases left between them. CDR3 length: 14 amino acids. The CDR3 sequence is CASRMDSQYSPLHF. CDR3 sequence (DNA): TGTGCCAGCAGGATGGACAGTCAATATTCACCCCTCCACTTT.

Here the CDR3 DNA reads TGTGCCAGCACCGTCCCCGGGGGGGCAAATAACTATGGCTACACCTTC. This encodes CASTVPGGANNYGYTF. The chain recombines TRBV28 with TRBJ1-2, with TRBD1 as a possible D gene (6 bases). The CDR3 runs to 16 residues. V lost 7 bases and J 1 base, leaving 19 bases between the germline ends. Germline V gene sequence: CDR1 MDHEN, CDR2 SYDVKM.

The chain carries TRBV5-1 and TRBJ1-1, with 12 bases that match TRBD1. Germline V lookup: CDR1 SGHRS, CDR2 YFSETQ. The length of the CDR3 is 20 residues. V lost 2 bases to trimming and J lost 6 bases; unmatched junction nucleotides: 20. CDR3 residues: CASSLLGILGQGAEKAEAFF. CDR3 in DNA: TGCGCCAGCAGCTTATTGGGTATTCTGGGACAGGGGGCAGAAAAAGCTGAAGCTTTCTTT. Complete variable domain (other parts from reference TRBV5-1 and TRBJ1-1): KAGVTQTPRYLIKTRGQQVTLSCSPISGHRSVSWYQQTPGQGLQFLFEYFSETQRNKGNFPGRFSGRQFSNSRSEMNVSTLELGDSALYLCASSLLGILGQGAEKAEAFFGQGTRLTVV.

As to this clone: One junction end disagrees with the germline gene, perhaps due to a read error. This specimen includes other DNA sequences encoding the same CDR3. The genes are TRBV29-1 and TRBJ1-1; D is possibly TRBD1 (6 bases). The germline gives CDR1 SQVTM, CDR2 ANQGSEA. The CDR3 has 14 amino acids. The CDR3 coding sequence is TGCAGCGTAACTGAGGGGGGGGACGGCACTGAGGCTTTCTTT. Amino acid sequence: CSVTEGGDGTEAFF. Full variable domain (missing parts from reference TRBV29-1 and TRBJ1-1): SAVISQKPSRDICQRGTSLTIQCQVDSQVTMMFWYRQQPGQSLTLIATANQGSEATYESGFVIDKFPISRPNLTFSTLTVSNMSPEDSSIYLCSVTEGGDGTEAFFGQGTRLTVV.

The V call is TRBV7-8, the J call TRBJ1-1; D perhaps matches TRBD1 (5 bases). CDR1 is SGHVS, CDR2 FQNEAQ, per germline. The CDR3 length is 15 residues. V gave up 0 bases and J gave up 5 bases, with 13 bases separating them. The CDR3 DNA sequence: TGTGCCAGCAGCTTAGCGGGGCAGGTTTCGACTGAAGCTTTCTTT. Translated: CASSLAGQVSTEAFF.